The clone carrying this TCR beta chain came up many times. Germline assignment: CDR1 SGHTA and CDR2 FQGTGA. The CDR3 covers 16 residues. After removal of 1 base from V and 4 bases from J, the junction contained 6 bases not matched to a gene. Noted time point: newly diagnosed GD, antithyroid drugs for less than 3 months. PBMC-derived RNA was used for the TCR library. The source of the sample is a study of regulatory T cells in long-lasting Graves disease. In building TCR beta libraries, iRepertoire HTBI primers were used together with Arm-PCR of CDR3 regions. TCRdb processed the multiplex PCR reads anew with MiXCR; each CDR3 protein has one entry. There are hundreds of thousands of distinct CDR3 sequences in the sample; roughly 16% occur only once, and around a fifth lies in the top ten.

Sequencing was performed on peripheral blood mononuclear cells (PBMCs), taken at new diagnosis, from a patient treated with antithyroid drugs. The chain joins TRBV7-3 to TRBJ2-1, with TRBD2 identical over 8 bases. This TCR came from a female donor with Graves disease. CDR3 residues: CASSLMAGGYYNEQFF. In DNA, the CDR3 is TGTGCCAGCAGCTTAATGGCGGGAGGATATTACAATGAGCAGTTCTTC. Full variable domain (missing parts from reference TRBV7-3 and TRBJ2-1): GAGVSQTPSNKVTEKGKYVELRCDPISGHTALYWYRQSLGQGPEFLIYFQGTGAADDSGLPNDRFFAVRPEGSVSTLKIQRTERGDSAVYLCASSLMAGGYYNEQFFGPGTRLTVL.